Below, 21 T cell receptor beta chains from the same sample are listed, as sequenced in a study of T cells in women clearing cervical HPV infection. TCRdb keeps only in-frame clones here, not all; method: immunoSEQ multiplex PCR. Its table records around 23,000 clones. The sample was blood buffy coat. The receptors originated from a woman between 18 and 70 years old with a cervical HPV16 infection that either progressed to CIN3+ or cleared (not recorded which).

Concerning this clone itself: The read stops 3 residues short of the end of the CDR3; the missing end is completed from the germline J gene. This sequence joins TRBV11-2 and TRBJ2-3, with 12 nucleotides matching TRBD1. CDR1 is SGHAT and CDR2 is FQNNGV in the germline V gene. The CDR3 extends over 15 amino acids. CDR3 in amino acids: CASSLGQGAWQPQYF. The DNA read from the CDR3 is TGTGCCAGCAGCTTGGGACAGGGGGCTTGGCAGCCG.

Worth noting for this clone: With the read ending 3 residues before the CDR3 end, the germline J gene is used to fill in that end. The chain joins TRBV19 to TRBJ1-2; D is unresolved. From germline, CDR1 is LNHDA and CDR2 SQIVND (reference sequence). The CDR3 runs 15 residues. CDR3 bases read: TGTGCCAGTAGTATCTCTAGCGGGAGGTTACATGAC. It yields the protein CASSISSGRLHD. The full CDR3 is CASSISSGRLHDYTF.

To note about this clone: The CDR3 end falls 3 residues outside the read, so it is completed with the germline J gene. The chain joins TRBV20-1 to TRBJ2-5; D gene ambiguous. With 0 bases removed from V and 7 bases from J, the gap between germline ends came to 6 bases. Germline CDR1 DFQATT, CDR2 SNEGSKA (reference sequence). This CDR3 is 11 amino acids long. This CDR3 reads CSARDQATQYF. The sequenced part of the CDR3 DNA is TGCAGTGCTAGAGATCAGGCGACC.

On this clone: The read terminates 3 residues before the CDR3 end, so the remaining end is supplied by the germline J gene. The J gene is TRBJ2-1, the V gene TRBV9; 12 bases agree with TRBD2. The CDR3 contains 19 residues. Germline CDR1 and CDR2: SGDLS and YYNGEE. V shed 3 bases and J 0 bases; nucleotides not matched to a gene: 10. CDR3 bases read: TGTGCCAGCAGCGCGGGACTAGCGGGTCTCATTAGCTCCTACAATGAG. Translating it yields CASSAGLAGLISSYNE. The whole CDR3 reads CASSAGLAGLISSYNEQFF.

This chain's CDR3 is CASSGGGSAYNEQFF. The covered CDR3 bases are TGTGCCAGCAGTGGAGGGGGTAGCGCCTACAATGAG. The chain links TRBV2 to TRBJ2-1; TRBD1 is a possible D gene (6 bases). The read terminates 3 residues ahead of where the CDR3 ends, so the germline J gene completes it. The CDR3 totals 15 residues. V was cut by 4 bases and J by 2 bases, with 12 bases left in between. Looked up from germline, CDR1 is SNHLY and CDR2 is FYNNEI.

To note about this clone: The CDR3 goes on 3 residues after the read ends, and that part is filled in from the germline J gene. The chain uses TRBV7-9 and TRBJ1-6, with D uncertain. Trimming stripped 1 base from V and 4 bases from J, with 5 bases between. Per germline, CDR1 SEHNR and CDR2 FQNEAQ (reference sequence). The CDR3 contains 14 residues. CDR3 residues: CASSLEQYNSPLHF. Partial CDR3 DNA: TGTGCCAGCAGCTTAGAACAGTATAATTCACCC.

Concerning this clone itself: Read data end 3 residues before the CDR3 end; the end is taken from the germline J gene. J is TRBJ1-2 and V is TRBV7-9; D might be TRBD1 (5 bases). The CDR3 spans 15 residues. The germline V gene has CDR1 SEHNR and CDR2 FQNEAQ (reference sequence). CDR3 amino acids: CASIGTIAVYNDYTF. The part of the CDR3 DNA that was read is TGTGCCAGCATAGGGACCATAGCGGTATACAATGAC.

With respect to this clone: The read ends 3 residues shy of where the CDR3 ends; the end is completed using the germline J gene. V gene TRBV20-1 combines with J gene TRBJ1-2; D ambiguous. Germline CDR1 DFQATT, CDR2 SNEGSKA (reference sequence). CDR3 length: 14 amino acids. The CDR3 loop reads CSARDPGWAGGYTF. The CDR3 bases that were read are TGCAGTGCTAGAGACCCCGGGTGGGCGGGGGGC.

Of note for this clone: The read terminates 3 residues ahead of where the CDR3 ends, so the germline J gene completes it. The chain links TRBV2 to TRBJ2-1; 9 bases map to TRBD1. Trimming removed 8 bases from V and 4 bases from J; junction bases left unmatched: 6. CDR3 size: 14 residues. CDR1 and CDR2 (germline): SNHLY, FYNNEI. Here the CDR3 reads CASEGDRDYNEQFF. The CDR3 DNA, read in part, is TGTGCCAGCGAGGGGGACAGGGATTACAATGAG.

With respect to this clone: The DNA ends 3 residues before the CDR3 does, and the rest of the CDR3 is filled in from the germline J gene. The chain has TRBV30 and TRBJ1-6; 8 bases fit TRBD1. Germline loops: CDR1 GTSNPN, CDR2 SVGIG (reference sequence). CDR3 length: 15 residues. V lost 3 bases, J lost 3 bases, and 4 bases stayed unmatched. CDR3 bases read: TGTGCCTGGAGCTACGGACAGGGCTATAATTCACCC. Protein: CAWSYGQGYNSP. The whole CDR3 protein reads CAWSYGQGYNSPLHF. The variable domain in full, completed from reference TRBV30 and TRBJ1-6, reads SQTIHQWPATLVQPVGSPLSLECTVEGTSNPNLYWYRQAAGRGLQLLFYSVGIGQISSEVPQNLSASRPQDRQFILSSKKLLLSDSGFYLCAWSYGQGYNSPLHFGNGTRLTVT.

To note about this clone: The CDR3 end falls 3 residues outside the read, so it is completed with the germline J gene. The chain links TRBV19 to TRBJ2-6, with D hard to call. V was pared by 3 bases and J by 0 bases, with 12 bases between. The CDR3 spans 17 residues. Germline CDR1 LNHDA, CDR2 SQIVND (reference sequence). CDR3 DNA, as far as it was read: TGTGCCAGTAGTATGGGCAGAGTGAGCTCTGGGGCCAACGTC. Translation gives CASSMGRVSSGANV. The full-length CDR3 reads as CASSMGRVSSGANVLTF. Complete variable domain (other parts from reference TRBV19 and TRBJ2-6): DGGITQSPKYLFRKEGQNVTLSCEQNLNHDAMYWYRQDPGQGLRLIYYSQIVNDFQKGDIAEGYSVSREKKESFPLTVTSAQKNPTAFYLCASSMGRVSSGANVLTFGAGSRLTVL.

About this clone itself: The DNA ends 3 residues before the CDR3 does, and the rest of the CDR3 is filled in from the germline J gene. The chain couples TRBV14 to TRBJ2-2, with unresolved D. The germline CDR1 and CDR2 sequences are SGHDN and FVKESK. This CDR3 spans 19 amino acids. The V end lost 9 bases, the J end lost 1 base, and 27 bases lay between the germline ends. CDR3 protein: CASLPMKFARKVNTGELFF. CDR3 bases read: TGTGCCAGTTTGCCGATGAAATTTGCCAGAAAAGTGAACACCGGGGAG. The full variable domain, with the rest looked up from reference TRBV14 and TRBJ2-2, is EAGVTQFPSHSVIEKGQTVTLRCDPISGHDNLYWYRRVMGKEIKFLLHFVKESKQDESGMPNNRFLAERTGGTYSTLKVQPAELEDSGVYFCASLPMKFARKVNTGELFFGEGSRLTVL.

A remark on this clone: The read ends 3 residues before the CDR3 terminus; that terminus is restored from the germline J gene. This rearrangement joins TRBV10-3 to TRBJ1-3; D remains unclear. The CDR3 has 16 amino acids. Germline-derived CDR1 and CDR2 are ENHRY and SYGVKD. Trimming cost V 1 base and J 3 bases, with 13 bases left between them. The part of the CDR3 DNA that was read is TGTGCCATCAGTGAGTTTTTGGGCAGTAGTGGAAACACC. Encoded protein: CAISEFLGSSGNT. The CDR3 in full is CAISEFLGSSGNTIYF.

A remark on this clone: The read stops 3 residues short of the end of the CDR3; the missing end is completed from the germline J gene. The chain combines TRBV20-1 with TRBJ2-7; D is unclear. Germline-derived CDR1 and CDR2 are DFQATT and SNEGSKA (reference sequence). V shed 0 bases and J shed 0 bases, with 12 bases lying between them. This CDR3 is 15 amino acids long. The CDR3 reads CSARDQSESSYEQYF. The DNA read from the CDR3 is TGCAGTGCTAGAGATCAGAGCGAGAGCTCCTACGAG.

About this clone: Read sequence stops 3 residues before the CDR3 end, and the germline J gene provides the missing end. The J gene is TRBJ1-5, the V gene TRBV19; D unresolved. V was clipped by 5 bases and J by 1 base, with 9 bases between them. The germline gives CDR1 LNHDA, CDR2 SQIVND (reference sequence). The CDR3 has 14 amino acids. CDR3 DNA (partial): TGTGCCAGTAGTGGCACCGGGAGCAATCAGCCC. This encodes CASSGTGSNQP. The whole CDR3 reads CASSGTGSNQPQHF.

About this clone: The CDR3 end is not reached by the read, which stops 3 residues before it; the germline J gene fills it in. This chain uses TRBV19 with TRBJ1-1; the D gene is possibly TRBD1 (6 bases). CDR1 is LNHDA, CDR2 SQIVND, per germline (reference sequence). The CDR3 is made up of 15 amino acids. Trimming left V 2 bases short and J 0 bases short, with 10 bases between. CDR3 in amino acids: CASSIIGQLNTEAFF. Partial CDR3 DNA: TGTGCCAGTAGTATAATCGGACAGCTGAACACTGAA. Full variable domain (rest looked up from reference TRBV19 and TRBJ1-1): DGGITQSPKYLFRKEGQNVTLSCEQNLNHDAMYWYRQDPGQGLRLIYYSQIVNDFQKGDIAEGYSVSREKKESFPLTVTSAQKNPTAFYLCASSIIGQLNTEAFFGQGTRLTVV.

With respect to this clone: The read stops 3 residues short of the end of the CDR3; the missing end is completed from the germline J gene. The chain couples TRBV6-1 to TRBJ1-2; no firm D call. The CDR3 runs to 12 residues. V lost 3 bases and J 6 bases, leaving 8 bases between the germline ends. CDR1 and CDR2 from the germline V gene are MNHNS and SASEGT. Incomplete CDR3 DNA: TGTGCCAGCAGTGAGACAAGTCATGGC. Its protein product is CASSETSHG. The whole CDR3 protein is CASSETSHGYTF.

A word on this clone: The read ends 3 residues early relative to the CDR3; the germline J gene fills the gap. The rearrangement joins TRBV30 to TRBJ2-3; D remains ambiguous. The CDR3 length is 16 residues. V gave up 3 bases and J gave up 0 bases, with 16 bases separating them. In germline, CDR1 is GTSNPN, CDR2 SVGIG (reference sequence). The CDR3 sequence: CAWRPRRRASTDTQYF. CDR3 DNA, as far as it was read: TGTGCCTGGAGACCCCGCCGTCGAGCTAGCACAGATACG. Together with reference TRBV30 and TRBJ2-3, the CDR3 gives the full variable domain: SQTIHQWPATLVQPVGSPLSLECTVEGTSNPNLYWYRQAAGRGLQLLFYSVGIGQISSEVPQNLSASRPQDRQFILSSKKLLLSDSGFYLCAWRPRRRASTDTQYFGPGTRLTVL.

The DNA read from the CDR3 is TGTGCCAGCAGCCTAACTCTAGCGGGGATTGTCGGAGAGACC. Protein product: CASSLTLAGIVGET. The whole CDR3 reads CASSLTLAGIVGETQYF. The chain couples TRBV28 to TRBJ2-5, with 9 bases lining up with TRBD2. The read ends 3 residues early relative to the CDR3; the germline J gene fills the gap. With 6 bases clipped from V and 4 bases from J, the junction kept 15 bases outside the gene matches. Looked up from germline, CDR1 is MDHEN and CDR2 is SYDVKM. The CDR3 has 17 residues.

Points on this clone: The CDR3 goes on 3 residues after the read ends, and that part is filled in from the germline J gene. The rearrangement links TRBV10-3 to TRBJ2-2, with no clear D. This CDR3 has 15 amino acids. Germline V gives CDR1 ENHRY, CDR2 SYGVKD. V lost 8 bases to trimming and J lost 2 bases, with 15 bases between them. The covered CDR3 bases are TGTGCCATCGCCGACACGATAACAAACACCGGGGAG. It specifies CAIADTITNTGE. The CDR3 in full is CAIADTITNTGELFF.

Comment on this clone: The read halts 3 residues ahead of the CDR3 end, with the missing end drawn from the germline J gene. Other DNA variants within this sample encode the same CDR3. The chain couples TRBV18 to TRBJ1-3, with 8 bases aligning to TRBD1. CDR1 is KGHSH, CDR2 LQKENI, per germline. The junction had 12 bases not matched to a gene; V was cut back by 2 bases and J by 0 bases. The CDR3 consists of 19 residues. CDR3 region: CASSPIILDRASSGNTIYF. CDR3 DNA (partial): TGTGCCAGCTCACCAATAATTCTGGACAGGGCTAGCTCTGGAAACACC.